A single sample is the source of the 7 T cell receptor beta chains below, sequenced in a study of siplizumab effects on memory and regulatory T cells. Assay: immunoSEQ multiplex PCR; the TCRdb copy retains only in-frame clones and omits some. The table includes about 50,000 clones, nearly 95% detected once. The sequencing sample was made of CD8+ T cells sorted from blood. These receptor sequences come from a human donor in good health.

J is TRBJ1-5 and V is TRBV9; D perhaps matches TRBD1 (6 bases). From germline, CDR1 is SGDLS and CDR2 YYNGEE. The CDR3 runs to 13 residues. V lost 3 bases, J lost 2 bases, and 6 bases lay in between. CDR3 bases: TGTGCCAGCAGCGCAGGGGGCAATCAGCCCCAGCATTTT. It translates to CASSAGGNQPQHF.

The genes are TRBV6-5 and TRBJ2-1, with D possibly matching TRBD2 (7 bases). The CDR3 totals 14 residues. CDR1 is MNHEY and CDR2 is SVGAGI in the germline V gene. Trimming removed 10 bases from V and 5 bases from J, with 18 bases in between. The DNA for the CDR3 is TGTGCCACCGGGGTGGGGGGGCTTGACAATGAGCAGTTCTTC. Encoded protein: CATGVGGLDNEQFF.

In this sample, this clone turned up once. The chain recombines TRBV5-4 with TRBJ2-1; 9 bases are a match to TRBD1. The CDR3 is made up of 16 amino acids. V gave up 0 bases and J gave up 7 bases; unmatched junction bases: 8. In germline, CDR1 is SGHNT, CDR2 YYREEE (reference sequence). CDR3 region: CASSLGPGQGSNEQFF. In DNA, the CDR3 is TGTGCCAGCAGCTTGGGGCCGGGACAGGGTTCGAATGAGCAGTTCTTC.

This chain uses TRBV11-2 with TRBJ2-1; no definite D call. The CDR3 covers 16 residues. V dropped 2 bases and J dropped 3 bases, with 14 bases sitting between them. Looked up from germline, CDR1 is SGHAT and CDR2 is FQNNGV. The CDR3 loop reads CASSLSRTENYNEQFF. The CDR3 bases are TGTGCCAGCAGCTTATCCCGGACGGAGAACTACAATGAGCAGTTCTTC.

The V call is TRBV15, the J call TRBJ2-1, with TRBD2 as a possible D gene (5 bases). This CDR3 has 15 residues. The V end lost 5 bases, the J end lost 6 bases, and 17 bases lay between the germline ends. Germline-derived CDR1 and CDR2 are LNHNV and YYDKDF (reference sequence). CDR3 amino acids: CATSRGAQTFNEQFF. CDR3 bases: TGTGCCACCAGCCGGGGAGCCCAAACTTTCAATGAGCAGTTCTTC.

This rearrangement joins TRBV21-1 to TRBJ1-5. TRBV21-1 constitutes a pseudogene. This CDR3 is 18 amino acids long. For the CDR3, the DNA is TGTGCCAGCAGCAAAGTGACACCAACTAGTTCTAGCAATCAGCCCCAGCATTTT. Translation gives CASSKVTPTSSSNQPQHF.

The CDR3 sequence is CASSSTSQGWGTGELFF. The CDR3, as DNA: TGTGCCAGCAGCAGTACGAGCCAGGGTTGGGGCACCGGGGAGCTGTTTTTT. The chain employs TRBV7-3 and TRBJ2-2, with D possibly TRBD1 on 5 matching bases. Trimming pared 5 bases from V and 4 bases from J, leaving 20 bases between. The CDR3 totals 17 residues. In germline, CDR1 is SGHTA, CDR2 FQGTGA.